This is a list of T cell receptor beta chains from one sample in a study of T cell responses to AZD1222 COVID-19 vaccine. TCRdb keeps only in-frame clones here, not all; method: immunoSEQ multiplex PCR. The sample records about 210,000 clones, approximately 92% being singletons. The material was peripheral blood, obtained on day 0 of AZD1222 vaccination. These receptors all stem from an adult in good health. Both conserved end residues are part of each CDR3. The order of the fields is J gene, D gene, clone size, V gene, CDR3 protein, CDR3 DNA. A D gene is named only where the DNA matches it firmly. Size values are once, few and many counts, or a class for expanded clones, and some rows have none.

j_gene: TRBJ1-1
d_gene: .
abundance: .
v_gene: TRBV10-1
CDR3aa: CASSEGAGKNTEAFF
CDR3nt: TGCGCCAGCAGTGAGGGGGCAGGAAAGAACACTGAAGCTTTCTTT

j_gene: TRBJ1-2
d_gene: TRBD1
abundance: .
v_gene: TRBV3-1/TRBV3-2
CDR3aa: CASSQVWGQGGYGYTF
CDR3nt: TGTGCCAGCAGCCAAGTATGGGGACAGGGAGGCTATGGCTACACCTTC

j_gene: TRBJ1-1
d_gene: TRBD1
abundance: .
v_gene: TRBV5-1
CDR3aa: CASSFRQGNTEAFF
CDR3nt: TGCGCCAGCAGCTTCCGACAGGGGAACACTGAAGCTTTCTTT

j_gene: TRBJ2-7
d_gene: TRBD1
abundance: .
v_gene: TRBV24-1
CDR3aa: CATSEAGTGSYEQYF
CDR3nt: TGTGCCACCAGTGAGGCCGGGACAGGCTCTTACGAGCAGTACTTC

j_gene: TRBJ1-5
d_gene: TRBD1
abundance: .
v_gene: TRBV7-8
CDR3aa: CASSLAGTGGSNQPQHF
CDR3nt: TGTGCCAGCAGCTTAGCCGGGACAGGGGGTAGCAATCAGCCCCAGCATTTT

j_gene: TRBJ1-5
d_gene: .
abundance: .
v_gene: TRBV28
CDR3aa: CASFYSNQPQHF
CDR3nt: TGTGCCAGCTTTTATAGCAATCAGCCCCAGCATTTT

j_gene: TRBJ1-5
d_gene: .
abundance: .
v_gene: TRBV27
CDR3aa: CASKTEGQGSQPQHF
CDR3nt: TGTGCCAGCAAAACCGAGGGGCAGGGGAGTCAGCCCCAGCATTTT

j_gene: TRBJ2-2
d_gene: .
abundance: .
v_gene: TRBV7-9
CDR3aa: CASSLSPGTNTGELFF
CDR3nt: TGTGCCAGCAGCTTATCCCCGGGAACTAACACCGGGGAGCTGTTTTTT

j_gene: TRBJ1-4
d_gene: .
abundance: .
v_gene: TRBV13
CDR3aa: CASSLGPGAREKLFF
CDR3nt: TGTGCCAGCAGCTTAGGCCCAGGGGCTCGGGAAAAACTGTTTTTT

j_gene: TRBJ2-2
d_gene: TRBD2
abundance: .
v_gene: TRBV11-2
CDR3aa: CASSLALAGAGELFF
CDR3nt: TGTGCCAGCAGCTTAGCTCTAGCGGGGGCCGGGGAGCTGTTTTTT

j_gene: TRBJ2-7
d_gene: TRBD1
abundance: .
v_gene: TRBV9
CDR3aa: CASSSSGTGLARGTYEQYF
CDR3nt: TGTGCCAGCAGCAGTTCCGGGACAGGCTTGGCCCGCGGCACCTACGAGCAGTACTTC

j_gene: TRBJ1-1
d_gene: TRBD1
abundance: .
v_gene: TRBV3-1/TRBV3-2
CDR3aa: CASSRRQGIGEAFF
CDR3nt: TGTGCCAGCAGTCGAAGACAGGGAATAGGAGAAGCTTTCTTT

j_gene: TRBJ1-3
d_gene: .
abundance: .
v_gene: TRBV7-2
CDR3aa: CASSLALRQDTIYF
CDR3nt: TGTGCCAGCAGCTTAGCCCTCAGGCAGGACACCATATATTTT

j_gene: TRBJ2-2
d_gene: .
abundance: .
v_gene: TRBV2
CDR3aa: CASSENRNPNTGELFF
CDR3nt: TGTGCCAGCAGTGAAAACAGGAACCCGAACACCGGGGAGCTGTTTTTT

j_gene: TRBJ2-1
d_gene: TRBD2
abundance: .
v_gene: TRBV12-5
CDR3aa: CASGFLTSGGEQFF
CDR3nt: TGTGCTAGTGGTTTTCTTACTAGCGGGGGCGAGCAGTTCTTC

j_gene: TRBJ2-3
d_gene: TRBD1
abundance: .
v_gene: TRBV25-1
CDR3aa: CASSVRSTGGEKDTQYF
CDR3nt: TGTGCCAGCAGTGTCAGGTCGACAGGGGGCGAAAAAGATACGCAGTATTTT

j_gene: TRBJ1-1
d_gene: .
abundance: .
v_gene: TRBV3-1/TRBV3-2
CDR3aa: CASSQTAGSRVTEAFF
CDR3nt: TGTGCCAGCAGCCAAACTGCCGGGTCCCGGGTCACTGAAGCTTTCTTT

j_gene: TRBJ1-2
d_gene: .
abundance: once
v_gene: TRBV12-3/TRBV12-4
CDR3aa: CASSALGDGYTF
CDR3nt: TGTGCCAGCAGTGCTCTAGGGGATGGCTACACCTTC

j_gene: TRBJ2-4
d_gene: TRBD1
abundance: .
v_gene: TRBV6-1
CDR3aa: CASSEAAGTGDIQYF
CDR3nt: TGTGCCAGCAGTGAAGCAGCTGGAACAGGGGACATTCAGTACTTC

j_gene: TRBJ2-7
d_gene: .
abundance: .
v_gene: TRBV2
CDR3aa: CASSFSSYEQYF
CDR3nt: TGTGCCAGCAGTTTCTCCTCCTACGAGCAGTACTTC

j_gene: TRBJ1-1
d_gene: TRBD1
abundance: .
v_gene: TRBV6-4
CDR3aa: CASRTDRGGTEAFF
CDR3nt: TGTGCCAGCAGGACGGACAGGGGAGGCACTGAAGCTTTCTTT

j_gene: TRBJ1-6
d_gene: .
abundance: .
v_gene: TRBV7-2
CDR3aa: CASSLLNSPLHF
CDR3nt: TGTGCCAGCAGCTTATTAAACTCACCCCTCCACTTT

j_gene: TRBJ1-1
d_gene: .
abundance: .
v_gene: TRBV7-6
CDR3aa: CASSLMGSSFMNTEAFF
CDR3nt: TGTGCCAGCAGCTTAATGGGCAGTTCCTTTATGAACACTGAAGCTTTCTTT

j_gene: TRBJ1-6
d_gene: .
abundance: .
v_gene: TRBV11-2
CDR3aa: CASSSITGYSPLHF
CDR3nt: TGTGCCAGCAGCTCCATTACAGGGTACTCACCCCTCCACTTT

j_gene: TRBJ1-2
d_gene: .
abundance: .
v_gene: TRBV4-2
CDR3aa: CASSQGREDIRLYGYTF
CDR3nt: TGTGCCAGCAGCCAAGGAAGGGAGGACATCCGACTCTATGGCTACACCTTC